This T cell receptor (beta chain) was sequenced during a study of blood T cell repertoires in COVID-19. In the study overall: T cells, B-cell-depleted T cells, or PBMCs provided the cDNA or gDNA that served as material.

Per the study methods: It was from reference gene primer amplification that nucleated cell counts were estimated. Sequencing used immunoSEQ multiplex PCR; TCRdb keeps in-frame clones, though not all of them. Clonal size and the V and J genes are those of that table, whereas D and trimming came from the DNA. The repertoire holds over 150,000 clones, with approximately 85% as singletons. Looked up from germline, CDR1 is MNHEY and CDR2 is SVGAGI. Trimming took off 7 bases at V and 3 bases at J, with 7 bases between the two ends. CDR3 length: 11 residues. The specimen sequenced was PBMCs or T cells enriched from blood (not recorded which). This sequence was found in a man aged 40-55 years who had recovered from COVID-19. The V gene is TRBV6-5, the J gene TRBJ2-7, with D uncertain. The CDR3 coding sequence is TGTGCCAGCAATGTAGACTACGAGCAGTACTTC. It codes for CASNVDYEQYF.